This T cell receptor beta chain was sequenced during a study of T cells in Graves' hyperthyroidism and ophthalmopathy. Exclusion followed for patients with uncontrolled infection, other autoimmune disease, pregnancy or lactation. This clonotype was picked up a small number of times. V lost 5 bases, J lost 2 bases, and 15 bases stayed unmatched. Germline loops: CDR1 SQVTM, CDR2 ANQGSEA. CDR3 length: 18 amino acids. The source material, RNA transcripts, was used to amplify TCR beta CDR3 regions. During a first-round RT-PCR of the TCR CDR3, the HTBI primer set was used. TCRdb re-analysed the multiplex PCR reads in MiXCR, keeping a single row per CDR3 protein. The sample yields around 600,000 distinct CDR3 sequences, approximately 14% seen once.

The chain links TRBV29-1 to TRBJ2-2, with 9 positions matching TRBD2. The specimen sequenced was blood. This clonotype was sampled from a woman in her 30s with Graves' hyperthyroidism. The CDR3 DNA reads TGCAGCGTTTCGGTCGCGGGAGGGCCAACGGTTAACACCGGGGAGCTGTTTTTT. Amino acids: CSVSVAGGPTVNTGELFF.